Presented here are 14 T cell receptor beta chains from one specimen sequenced in a study of blood T cell repertoires in COVID-19. Assay used: immunoSEQ multiplex PCR; TCRdb lists only in-frame clones, some missing. The sample consists of about 200,000 clones, 70% to 90% of them appearing once. Sequencing used peripheral blood. The receptors here all came from a woman aged 40 to 49 who had recovered from COVID-19.

A note on this clone: A much larger clone sits a single nucleotide away, making a read error possible. The V call is TRBV6-5, the J call TRBJ2-3; 7 bases are a match to TRBD1. Trimming at V came to 6 bases and at J to 1 base, leaving 7 bases not matched to a gene. Germline CDR1 and CDR2: MNHEY and SVGAGI. There are 15 residues in the CDR3. The DNA of the CDR3 is TGTGCCAGCAGAGACAGGGCAGGGGGCACAGATACGCAGTATTTT. Its protein product is CASRDRAGGTDTQYF.

The chain employs TRBV30 and TRBJ2-1; TRBD1 is a possible D gene (5 bases). V lost 3 bases and J 3 bases, leaving 9 bases between the germline ends. Germline CDR1 and CDR2: GTSNPN and SVGIG (reference sequence). The CDR3 length is 13 residues. CDR3 amino acids: CAWSQGFYNEQFF. The DNA of the CDR3 is TGTGCCTGGAGCCAGGGTTTCTACAATGAGCAGTTCTTC. Supplemented by reference TRBV30 and TRBJ2-1, the full variable domain reads SQTIHQWPATLVQPVGSPLSLECTVEGTSNPNLYWYRQAAGRGLQLLFYSVGIGQISSEVPQNLSASRPQDRQFILSSKKLLLSDSGFYLCAWSQGFYNEQFFGPGTRLTVL.

The rearrangement joins TRBV2 to TRBJ2-7; D might be TRBD2 (5 bases). Germline lookup yields CDR1 SNHLY and CDR2 FYNNEI. Deletions cut 10 bases from V and 3 bases from J, with 13 bases between. There are 12 residues in the CDR3. The CDR3 nucleotides are TGTGCCATCCTGGACCGGGGCTACGAGCAGTACTTC. This codes for CAILDRGYEQYF. Full variable domain (missing parts from reference TRBV2 and TRBJ2-7): EPEVTQTPSHQVTQMGQEVILRCVPISNHLYFYWYRQILGQKVEFLVSFYNNEISEKSEIFDDQFSVERPDGSNFTLKIRSTKLEDSAMYFCAILDRGYEQYFGPGTRLTVT.

This chain joins TRBV18 and TRBJ2-7; perhaps TRBD1 as D (5 bases). The CDR3 sequence is 15 residues long. The germline gives CDR1 KGHSH, CDR2 LQKENI. Trimming took off 4 bases at V and 2 bases at J, with 15 bases between the two ends. CDR3 region: CASSLLQTGTYEQYF. The CDR3 DNA reads as TGTGCCAGCTCACTGCTTCAAACAGGTACCTACGAGCAGTACTTC.

The rearrangement links TRBV7-6 to TRBJ1-4; D not certain. The CDR3 has 16 residues. Deletions cut 1 base from V and 5 bases from J, with 14 bases between. Germline CDR1 reads SGHVS; CDR2 reads FNYEAQ. The chain's CDR3 is CASSLGKVGSNEKLFF. The CDR3 nucleotides are TGTGCCAGCAGCTTAGGAAAGGTTGGGAGCAATGAAAAACTGTTTTTT.

The chain combines TRBV25-1 with TRBJ1-6; TRBD1 agrees at 8 bases. The CDR3 contains 15 residues. CDR1 MGHDK and CDR2 SYGVNS come from the germline V gene. V gave up 3 bases and J gave up 5 bases; unmatched junction bases: 3. CDR3 in amino acids: CASSDAGGDNSPLHF. For the CDR3, the DNA is TGTGCCAGCAGTGACGCAGGGGGCGATAATTCACCCCTCCACTTT.

The chain couples TRBV3-1 (or the pseudogene TRBV3-2) to TRBJ1-3, with D unresolved. CDR3 length equals 20 residues. With 0 bases removed from V and 0 bases from J, the gap between germline ends came to 21 bases. CDR1 and CDR2 from the germline V gene are LGHDT and YNNKEL (reference sequence). The CDR3 region has the DNA TGTGCCAGCAGCCAAGAGTCCTGTAAGGCAGGATCCACCTCTGGAAACACCATATATTTT. Translated: CASSQESCKAGSTSGNTIYF.

The chain recombines TRBV9 with TRBJ2-7; D not certain. Germline V gene sequence: CDR1 SGDLS, CDR2 YYNGEE. Trimming removed 0 bases from V and 0 bases from J, with 7 bases in between. The CDR3 length is 14 residues. CDR3 sequence: CASSVGRSSYEQYF. The CDR3 DNA is TGTGCCAGCAGCGTAGGAAGGAGCTCCTACGAGCAGTACTTC.

The chain uses TRBV24-1 and TRBJ2-1, with 8 bases matching TRBD1. Trimming removed 3 bases from V and 7 bases from J; junction bases left unmatched: 7. The CDR3 has 15 amino acids. Germline V lookup: CDR1 KGHDR, CDR2 SFDVKD. The CDR3 loop is CATSDGTGGLNEQFF. CDR3 nucleotides: TGTGCCACCAGTGATGGGACAGGTGGGTTGAATGAGCAGTTCTTC.

The CDR3 protein is CASSIEPSVSYNEQFF. CDR3 coding DNA: TGTGCCAGTAGTATAGAGCCTAGCGTGAGCTACAATGAGCAGTTCTTC. The chain links TRBV19 to TRBJ2-1; TRBD2 is a possible D gene (6 bases). V lost 0 bases to trimming and J lost 3 bases, with 12 bases between them. Germline V gene lookup returns CDR1 LNHDA and CDR2 SQIVND (reference sequence). The CDR3 has 16 amino acids.

This chain joins TRBV27 and TRBJ2-7, with 8 nucleotides matching TRBD1. With 5 bases clipped from V and 7 bases from J, the junction kept 4 bases outside the gene matches. CDR1 is MNHEY, CDR2 SMNVEV, per germline (reference sequence). The CDR3 has 12 residues. The CDR3 DNA reads as TGTGCCAGCAGTGACAGGGGTCGGGAGCAGTACTTC. It translates to CASSDRGREQYF.

This clone was observed once. This chain joins TRBV15 and TRBJ1-5; D might be TRBD1 (5 bases). This CDR3 region has 14 residues. Between the trimmed V and J ends, which lost 4 bases and 9 bases, there was a span of 16 bases. CDR1 and CDR2 (germline): LNHNV, YYDKDF (reference sequence). The CDR3 loop is CATSIRTGGLPQHF. CDR3 nucleotides: TGTGCCACCAGCATTAGGACGGGGGGTTTGCCCCAGCATTTT.

This clone has just one count. The chain joins TRBV6-5 to TRBJ1-6; D is ambiguous. Germline V gene data show CDR1 as MNHEY and CDR2 as SVGAGI. The CDR3 has 14 amino acids. Between the trimmed V and J ends, which lost 2 bases and 5 bases, there was a span of 7 bases. The CDR3 loop is CASSYTGDNSPLHF. CDR3 bases: TGTGCCAGCAGTTACACCGGGGATAATTCACCCCTCCACTTT.

As DNA, the CDR3 is TGCGCCAGCAGCAAGGATCAGGGGTCTGAAAAACTGTTTTTT. Translation gives CASSKDQGSEKLFF. This chain links TRBV5-1 with TRBJ1-4; TRBD1 might be the D (6 bases). Germline assignment: CDR1 SGHRS and CDR2 YFSETQ. The ends were cut back, 4 bases at V and 7 bases at J, with 14 bases in the middle. The CDR3 sequence is 14 residues long.